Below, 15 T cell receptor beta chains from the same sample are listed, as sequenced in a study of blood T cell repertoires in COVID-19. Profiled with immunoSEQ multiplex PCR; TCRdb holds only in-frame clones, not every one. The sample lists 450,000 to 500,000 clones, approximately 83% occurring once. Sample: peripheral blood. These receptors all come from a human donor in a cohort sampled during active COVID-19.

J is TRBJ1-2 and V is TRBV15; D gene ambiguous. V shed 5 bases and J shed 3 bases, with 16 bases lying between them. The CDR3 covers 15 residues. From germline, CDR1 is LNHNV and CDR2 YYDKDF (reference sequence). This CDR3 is CATSRGQRKDYGYTF. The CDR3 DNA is TGTGCCACCAGCCGAGGGCAGCGAAAAGACTATGGCTACACCTTC.

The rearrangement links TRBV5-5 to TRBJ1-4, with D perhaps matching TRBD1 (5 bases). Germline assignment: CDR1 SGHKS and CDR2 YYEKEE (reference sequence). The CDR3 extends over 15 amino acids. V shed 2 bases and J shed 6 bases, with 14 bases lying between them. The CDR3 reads CASSFRGGEDEKLFF. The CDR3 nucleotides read TGTGCCAGCAGCTTTAGGGGAGGGGAAGATGAAAAACTGTTTTTT.

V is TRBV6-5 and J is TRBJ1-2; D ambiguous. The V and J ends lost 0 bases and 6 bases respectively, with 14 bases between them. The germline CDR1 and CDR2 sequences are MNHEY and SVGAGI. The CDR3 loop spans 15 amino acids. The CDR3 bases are TGTGCCAGCAGTTACTCGAGCGCAAGGGAGGATGGCTACACCTTC. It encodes CASSYSSAREDGYTF.

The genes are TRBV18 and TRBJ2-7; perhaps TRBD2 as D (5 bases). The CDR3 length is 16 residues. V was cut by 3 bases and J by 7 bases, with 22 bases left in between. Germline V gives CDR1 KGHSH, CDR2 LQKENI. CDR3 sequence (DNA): TGTGCCAGCTCACCCCTCCTTGCGGGCATGACGGGAGAGCAGTACTTC. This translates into CASSPLLAGMTGEQYF.

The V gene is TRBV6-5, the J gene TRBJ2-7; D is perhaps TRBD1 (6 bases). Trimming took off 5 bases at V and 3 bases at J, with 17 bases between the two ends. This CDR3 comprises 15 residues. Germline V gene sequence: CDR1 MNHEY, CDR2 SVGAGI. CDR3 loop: CASSKRTGQLYEQYF. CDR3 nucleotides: TGTGCCAGCAGTAAGCGAACCGGACAGCTCTACGAGCAGTACTTC.

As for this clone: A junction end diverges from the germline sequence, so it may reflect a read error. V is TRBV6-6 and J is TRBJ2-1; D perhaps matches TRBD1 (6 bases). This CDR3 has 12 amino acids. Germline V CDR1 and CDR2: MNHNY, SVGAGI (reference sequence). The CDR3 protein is CASIGGAGTIVF. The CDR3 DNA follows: TGTGCCAGCATAGGTGGGGCTGGGACAATCGTCTTC.

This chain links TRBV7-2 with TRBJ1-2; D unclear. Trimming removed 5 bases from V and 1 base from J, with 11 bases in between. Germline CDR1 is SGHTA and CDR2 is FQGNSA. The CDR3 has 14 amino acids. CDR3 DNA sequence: TGTGCCAGCAGCCCGGGGAGGCATAACTATGGCTACACCTTC. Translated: CASSPGRHNYGYTF.

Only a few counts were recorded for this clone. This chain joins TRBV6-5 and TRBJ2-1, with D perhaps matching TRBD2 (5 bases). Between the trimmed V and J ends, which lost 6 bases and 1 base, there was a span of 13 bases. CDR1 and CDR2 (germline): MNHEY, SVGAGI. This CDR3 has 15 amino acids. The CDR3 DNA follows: TGTGCCAGCAGGAGGACTGTACGATCCTACAATGAGCAGTTCTTC. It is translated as CASRRTVRSYNEQFF.

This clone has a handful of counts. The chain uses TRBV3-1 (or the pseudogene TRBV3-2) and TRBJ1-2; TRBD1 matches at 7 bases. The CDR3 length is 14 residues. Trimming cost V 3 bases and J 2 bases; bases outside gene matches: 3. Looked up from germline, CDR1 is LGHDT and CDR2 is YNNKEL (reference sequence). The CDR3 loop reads CASSHLRGNYGYTF. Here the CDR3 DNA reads TGTGCCAGCAGCCATCTCAGGGGGAACTATGGCTACACCTTC.

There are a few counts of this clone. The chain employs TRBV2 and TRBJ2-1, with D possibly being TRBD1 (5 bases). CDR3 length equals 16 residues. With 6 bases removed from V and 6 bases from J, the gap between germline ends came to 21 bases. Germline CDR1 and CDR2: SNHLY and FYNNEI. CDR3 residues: CASSRTRTLQGNEQFF. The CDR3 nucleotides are TGTGCCAGCAGCCGCACCAGAACGCTTCAGGGCAATGAGCAGTTCTTC.

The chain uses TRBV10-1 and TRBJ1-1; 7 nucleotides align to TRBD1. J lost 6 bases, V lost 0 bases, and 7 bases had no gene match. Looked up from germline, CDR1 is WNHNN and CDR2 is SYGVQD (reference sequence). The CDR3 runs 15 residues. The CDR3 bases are TGCGCCAGCAGTGAGTCTGGCAGGGGGATCGCTGAAGCTTTCTTT. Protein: CASSESGRGIAEAFF.

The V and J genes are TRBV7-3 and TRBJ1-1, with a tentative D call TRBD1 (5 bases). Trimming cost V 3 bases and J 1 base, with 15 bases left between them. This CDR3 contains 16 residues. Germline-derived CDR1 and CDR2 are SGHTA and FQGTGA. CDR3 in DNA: TGTGCCAGCAGCTTGGGGCAGGGACTAGGGAACACTGAAGCTTTCTTT. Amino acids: CASSLGQGLGNTEAFF.

The CDR3 coding sequence is TGTGCCAGTATCGGCAGGGCGTACACTGAAGCTTTCTTT. Translated: CASIGRAYTEAFF. V and J are TRBV19 and TRBJ1-1, with D possibly matching TRBD1 (5 bases). CDR3 length: 13 amino acids. V shed 7 bases and J shed 3 bases, with 12 bases lying between them. CDR1 and CDR2 from the germline V gene are LNHDA and SQIVND (reference sequence).

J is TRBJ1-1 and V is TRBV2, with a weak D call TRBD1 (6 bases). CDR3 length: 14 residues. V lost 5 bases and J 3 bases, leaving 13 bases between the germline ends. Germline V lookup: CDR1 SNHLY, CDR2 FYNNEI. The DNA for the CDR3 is TGTGCCAGCAGTCCCTCACAGGGATACACTGAAGCTTTCTTT. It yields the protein CASSPSQGYTEAFF. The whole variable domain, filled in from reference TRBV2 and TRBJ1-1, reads EPEVTQTPSHQVTQMGQEVILRCVPISNHLYFYWYRQILGQKVEFLVSFYNNEISEKSEIFDDQFSVERPDGSNFTLKIRSTKLEDSAMYFCASSPSQGYTEAFFGQGTRLTVV.

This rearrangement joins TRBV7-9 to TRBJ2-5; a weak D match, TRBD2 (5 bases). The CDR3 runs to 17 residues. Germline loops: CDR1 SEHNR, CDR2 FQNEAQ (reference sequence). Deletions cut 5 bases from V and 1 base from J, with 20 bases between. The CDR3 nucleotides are TGTGCCAGCAGCCCCCACCAGTCCCTAGCTTTCCAAGAGACCCAGTACTTC. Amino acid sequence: CASSPHQSLAFQETQYF.